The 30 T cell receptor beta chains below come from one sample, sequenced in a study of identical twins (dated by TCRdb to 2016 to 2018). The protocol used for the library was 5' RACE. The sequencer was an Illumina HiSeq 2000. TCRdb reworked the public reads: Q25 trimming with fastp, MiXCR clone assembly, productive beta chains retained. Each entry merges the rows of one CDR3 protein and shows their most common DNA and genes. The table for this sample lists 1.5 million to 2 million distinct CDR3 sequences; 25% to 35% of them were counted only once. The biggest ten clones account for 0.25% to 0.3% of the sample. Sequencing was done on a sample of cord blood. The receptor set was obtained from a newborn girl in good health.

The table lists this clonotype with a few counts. CDR3 residues: CASSQVQIAKNIQYF. The CDR3 DNA reads as TGCGCCAGCAGCCAAGTTCAGATAGCCAAAAACATTCAGTACTTC. The V and J genes are TRBV4-1 and TRBJ2-4; the D is unclear. This CDR3 comprises 15 residues. The V and J ends lost 1 base and 0 bases respectively, with 7 bases between them. CDR1 is MGHRA and CDR2 is YSYEKL in the germline V gene.

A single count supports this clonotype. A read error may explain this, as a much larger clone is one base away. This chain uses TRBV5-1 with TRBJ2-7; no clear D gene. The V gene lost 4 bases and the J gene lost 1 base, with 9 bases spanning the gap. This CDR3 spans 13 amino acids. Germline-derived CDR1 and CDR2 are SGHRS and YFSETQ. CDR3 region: CASSVERSYEQYF. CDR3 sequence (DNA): TGCGCCAGCAGCGTTGAGAGATCCTACGAGCAGTACTTC.

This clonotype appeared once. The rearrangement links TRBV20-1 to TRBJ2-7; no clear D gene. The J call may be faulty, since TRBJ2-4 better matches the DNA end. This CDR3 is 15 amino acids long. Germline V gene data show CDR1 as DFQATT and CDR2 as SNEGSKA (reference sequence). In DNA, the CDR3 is TGCAGTGCTAGAGTTGCAGGAGAAGGTGAAAACATTCAGTACTTC. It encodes CSARVAGEGENIQYF.

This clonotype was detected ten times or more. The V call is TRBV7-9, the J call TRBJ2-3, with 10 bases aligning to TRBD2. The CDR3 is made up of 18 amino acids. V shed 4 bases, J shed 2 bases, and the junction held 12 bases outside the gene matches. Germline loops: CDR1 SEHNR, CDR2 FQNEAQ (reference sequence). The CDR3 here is CASSSASGGPPFTDTQYF. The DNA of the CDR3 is TGTGCCAGCAGCTCGGCTAGCGGGGGCCCTCCTTTCACAGATACGCAGTATTTT.

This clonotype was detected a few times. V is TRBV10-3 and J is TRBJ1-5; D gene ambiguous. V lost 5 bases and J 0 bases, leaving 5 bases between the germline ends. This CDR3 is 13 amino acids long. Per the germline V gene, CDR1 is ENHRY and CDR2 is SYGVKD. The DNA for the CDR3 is TGTGCCATCAGTAAAGGTAGCAATCAGCCCCAGCATTTT. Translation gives CAISKGSNQPQHF.

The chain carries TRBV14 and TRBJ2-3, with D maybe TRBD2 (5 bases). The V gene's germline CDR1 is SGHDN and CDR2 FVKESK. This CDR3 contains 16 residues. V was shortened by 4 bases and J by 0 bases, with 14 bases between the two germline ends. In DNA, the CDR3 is TGTGCCAGCAGCCTCAACGGACTCTTGAGCACAGATACGCAGTATTTT. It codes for CASSLNGLLSTDTQYF.

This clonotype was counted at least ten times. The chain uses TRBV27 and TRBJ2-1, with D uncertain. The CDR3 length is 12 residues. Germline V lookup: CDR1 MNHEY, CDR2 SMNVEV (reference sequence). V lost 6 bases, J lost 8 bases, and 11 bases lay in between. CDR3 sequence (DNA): TGTGCCAGCAGGCCGAAGGGCGATGAGCAGTTCTTC. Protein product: CASRPKGDEQFF.

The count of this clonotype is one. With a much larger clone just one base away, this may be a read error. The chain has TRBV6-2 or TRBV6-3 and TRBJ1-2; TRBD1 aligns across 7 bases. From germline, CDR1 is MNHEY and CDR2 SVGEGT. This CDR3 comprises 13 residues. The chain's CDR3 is CVSRPTGAYGYTF. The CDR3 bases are TGTGTCAGCAGACCAACAGGGGCCTATGGCTACACCTTC.

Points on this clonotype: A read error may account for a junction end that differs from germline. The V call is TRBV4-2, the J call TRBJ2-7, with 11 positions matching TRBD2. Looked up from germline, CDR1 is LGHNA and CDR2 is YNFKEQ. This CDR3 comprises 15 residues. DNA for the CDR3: TGTGCCATCAGCCAAGTCGGGACTAGCGGCGACGAGCAGTACTTC. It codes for CAISQVGTSGDEQYF.

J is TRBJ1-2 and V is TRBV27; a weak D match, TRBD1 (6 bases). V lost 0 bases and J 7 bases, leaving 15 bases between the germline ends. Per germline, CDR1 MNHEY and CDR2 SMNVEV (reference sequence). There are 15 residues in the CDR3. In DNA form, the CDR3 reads TGTGCCAGCAGTTTATCCTTCGGCCAGACAGGTGGCTACACCTTC. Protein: CASSLSFGQTGGYTF.

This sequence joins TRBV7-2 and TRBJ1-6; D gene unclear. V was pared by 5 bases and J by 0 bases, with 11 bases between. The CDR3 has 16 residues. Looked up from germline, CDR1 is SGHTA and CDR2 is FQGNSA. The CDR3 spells CASSPRGISYNSPLHF. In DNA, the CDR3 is TGTGCCAGCAGCCCCCGCGGGATCTCCTATAATTCACCCCTCCACTTT.

In DNA, the CDR3 is TGCGCCAGCAGTAACCGGACCCTCTATGGCTACACCTTC. This translates into CASSNRTLYGYTF. This chain connects TRBV5-1 to TRBJ1-2; D is ambiguous. Deletions cut 5 bases from V and 4 bases from J, with 12 bases between. The CDR3 has 13 amino acids. Germline values: CDR1 SGHRS, CDR2 YFSETQ.

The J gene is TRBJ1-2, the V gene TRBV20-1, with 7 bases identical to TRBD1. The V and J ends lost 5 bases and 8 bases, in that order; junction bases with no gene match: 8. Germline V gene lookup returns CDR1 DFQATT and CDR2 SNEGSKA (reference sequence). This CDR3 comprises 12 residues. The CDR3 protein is CSAVGQDGGYTF. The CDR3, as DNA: TGCAGTGCTGTCGGACAGGATGGCGGCTACACCTTC.

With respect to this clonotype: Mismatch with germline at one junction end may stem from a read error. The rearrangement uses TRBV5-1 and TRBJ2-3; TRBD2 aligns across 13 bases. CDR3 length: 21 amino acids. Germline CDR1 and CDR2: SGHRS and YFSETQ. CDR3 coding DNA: TGCGCCAGCAGCGAGGGACGAGGCCGCGGACTAGCGGGAGTATGGACAGGTACGCAGTATTTT. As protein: CASSEGRGRGLAGVWTGTQYF.

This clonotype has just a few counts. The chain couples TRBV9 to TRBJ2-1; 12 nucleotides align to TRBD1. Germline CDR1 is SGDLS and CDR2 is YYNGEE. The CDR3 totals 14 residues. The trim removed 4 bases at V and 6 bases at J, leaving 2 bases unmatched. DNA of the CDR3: TGTGCCAGCAGCCGGGACAGGGGGCGCAATGAGCAGTTCTTC. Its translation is CASSRDRGRNEQFF. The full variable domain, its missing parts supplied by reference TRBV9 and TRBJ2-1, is DSGVTQTPKHLITATGQRVTLRCSPRSGDLSVYWYQQSLDQGLQFLIQYYNGEERAKGNILERFSAQQFPDLHSELNLSSLELGDSALYFCASSRDRGRNEQFFGPGTRLTVL.

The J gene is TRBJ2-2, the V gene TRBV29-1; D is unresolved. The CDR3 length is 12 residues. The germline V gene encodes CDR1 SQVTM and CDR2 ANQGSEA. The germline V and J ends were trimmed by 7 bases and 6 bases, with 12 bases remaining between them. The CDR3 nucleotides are TGCAGCGCCCGGACCACTGCCGGGGAGCTGTTTTTT. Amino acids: CSARTTAGELFF.

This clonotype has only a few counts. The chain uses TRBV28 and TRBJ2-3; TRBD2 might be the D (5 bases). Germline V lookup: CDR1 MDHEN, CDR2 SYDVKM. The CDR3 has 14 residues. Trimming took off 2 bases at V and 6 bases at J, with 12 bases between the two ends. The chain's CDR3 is CASSLIAEVDTQYF. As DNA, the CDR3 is TGTGCCAGCAGTTTAATCGCGGAGGTCGATACGCAGTATTTT.

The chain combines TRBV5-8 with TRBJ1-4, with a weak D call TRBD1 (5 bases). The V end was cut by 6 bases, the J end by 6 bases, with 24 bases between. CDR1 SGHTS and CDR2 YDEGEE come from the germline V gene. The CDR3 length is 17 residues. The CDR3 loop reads CASIPRDGRLGDEKLFF. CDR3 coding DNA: TGTGCCAGCATCCCCCGGGACGGCCGTTTAGGAGATGAAAAACTGTTTTTT. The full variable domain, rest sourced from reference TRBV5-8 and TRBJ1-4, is EAGVTQSPTHLIKTRGQQATLRCSPISGHTSVYWYQQALGLGLQFLLWYDEGEERNRGNFPPRFSGRQFPNYSSELNVNALELEDSALYLCASIPRDGRLGDEKLFFGSGTQLSVL.

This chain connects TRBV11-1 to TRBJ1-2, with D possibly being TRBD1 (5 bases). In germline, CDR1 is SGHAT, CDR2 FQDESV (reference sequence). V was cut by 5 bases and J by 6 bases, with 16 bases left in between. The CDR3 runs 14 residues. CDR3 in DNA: TGTGCCAGCAGCCAACACCTTTTCAGGGATGGCTACACCTTC. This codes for CASSQHLFRDGYTF.

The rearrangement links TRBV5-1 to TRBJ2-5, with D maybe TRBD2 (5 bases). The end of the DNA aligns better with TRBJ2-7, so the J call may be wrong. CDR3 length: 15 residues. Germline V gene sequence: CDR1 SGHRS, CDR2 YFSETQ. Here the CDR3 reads CASSPGRGVFYEQYF. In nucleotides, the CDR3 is TGCGCCAGCAGCCCCGGACGGGGTGTATTCTACGAGCAGTACTTC.

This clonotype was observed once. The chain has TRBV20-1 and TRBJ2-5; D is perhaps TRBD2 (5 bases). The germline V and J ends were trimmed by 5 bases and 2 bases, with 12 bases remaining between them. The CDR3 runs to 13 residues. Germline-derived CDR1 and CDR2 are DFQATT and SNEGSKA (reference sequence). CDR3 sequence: CSAPRGQQETQYF. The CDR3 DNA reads TGCAGTGCTCCCAGAGGGCAGCAAGAGACCCAGTACTTC.

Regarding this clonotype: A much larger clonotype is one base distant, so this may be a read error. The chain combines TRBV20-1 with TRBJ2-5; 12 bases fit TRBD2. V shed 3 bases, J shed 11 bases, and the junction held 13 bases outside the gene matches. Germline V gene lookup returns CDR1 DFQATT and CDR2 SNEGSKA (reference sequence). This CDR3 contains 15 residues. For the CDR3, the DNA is TGCAGTGCTAGTACTAGCGGGAGGTTATACAATGAGCAGTACTTC. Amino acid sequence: CSASTSGRLYNEQYF.

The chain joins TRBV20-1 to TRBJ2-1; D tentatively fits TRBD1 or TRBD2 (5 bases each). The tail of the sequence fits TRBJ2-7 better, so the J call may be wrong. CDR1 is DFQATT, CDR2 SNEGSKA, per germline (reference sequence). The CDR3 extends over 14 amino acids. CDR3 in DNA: TGCAGTGCTAGAGATCGGGGCTCCTACAATGAGCAGTACTTC. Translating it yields CSARDRGSYNEQYF.

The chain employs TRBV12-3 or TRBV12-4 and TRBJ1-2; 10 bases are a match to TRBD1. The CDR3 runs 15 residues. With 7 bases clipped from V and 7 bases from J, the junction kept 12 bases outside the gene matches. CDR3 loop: CASTLRDRGVSGYTF. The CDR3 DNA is TGTGCCAGCACCCTTAGGGACAGGGGAGTAAGTGGCTACACCTTC.

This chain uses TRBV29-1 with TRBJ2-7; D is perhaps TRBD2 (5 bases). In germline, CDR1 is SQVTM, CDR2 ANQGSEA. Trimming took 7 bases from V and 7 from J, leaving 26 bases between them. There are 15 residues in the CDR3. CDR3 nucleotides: TGCAGCGCCCAGATGAACGGGGTCACCTACAATGAGCAGTACTTC. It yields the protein CSAQMNGVTYNEQYF.

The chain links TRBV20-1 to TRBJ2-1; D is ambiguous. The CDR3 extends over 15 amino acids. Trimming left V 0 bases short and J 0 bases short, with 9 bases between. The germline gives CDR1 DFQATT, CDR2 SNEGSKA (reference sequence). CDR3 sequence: CSARDTATSYNEQFF. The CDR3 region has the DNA TGCAGTGCTAGAGACACGGCAACCTCCTACAATGAGCAGTTCTTC.

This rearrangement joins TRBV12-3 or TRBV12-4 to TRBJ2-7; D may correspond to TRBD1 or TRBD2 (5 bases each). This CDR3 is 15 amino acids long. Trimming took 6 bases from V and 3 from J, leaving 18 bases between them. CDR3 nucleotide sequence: TGTGCCAGCAGCGGACACCCCGAGGGAAACTACGAGCAGTACTTC. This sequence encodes CASSGHPEGNYEQYF.

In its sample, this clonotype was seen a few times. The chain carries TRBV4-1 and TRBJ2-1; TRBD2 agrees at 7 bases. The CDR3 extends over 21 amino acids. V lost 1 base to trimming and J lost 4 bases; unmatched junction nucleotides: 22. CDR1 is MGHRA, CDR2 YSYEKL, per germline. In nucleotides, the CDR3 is TGCGCCAGCAGCCAAGGGGCGGGGAGCCTAGCGGACCTTAGGGCTTACAATGAGCAGTTCTTC. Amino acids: CASSQGAGSLADLRAYNEQFF.

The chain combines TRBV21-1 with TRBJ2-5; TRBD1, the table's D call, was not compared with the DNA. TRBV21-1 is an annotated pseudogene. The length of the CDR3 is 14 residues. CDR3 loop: CASKRGQNQETQYF. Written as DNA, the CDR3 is TGTGCCAGCAAGCGGGGGCAAAACCAAGAGACCCAGTACTTC.

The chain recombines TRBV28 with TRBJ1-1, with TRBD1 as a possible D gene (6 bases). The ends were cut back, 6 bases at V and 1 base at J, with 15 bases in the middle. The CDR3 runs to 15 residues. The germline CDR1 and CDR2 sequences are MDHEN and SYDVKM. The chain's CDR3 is CASSGWGASNTEAFF. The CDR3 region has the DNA TGTGCCAGCAGCGGGTGGGGGGCTTCGAACACTGAAGCTTTCTTT.